This T cell receptor (beta chain) was captured by sequencing in a study of OX40 agonist ivuxolimab in advanced cancers. Overall study: Dose-escalation patients suffered from hepatocellular carcinoma, melanoma, renal cell or head and neck cancer.

Regarding the study as a whole: With doses of 0.1 to 3.0 mg/kg, CD4+ and CD8+ blood T cells had undergone clonal expansion by week 6. Some nonresponders likewise displayed low normalized T-cell clonal expansion.

TCRdb's copy holds only in-frame clones and misses some; the assay was immunoSEQ multiplex PCR. The sample carries around 56,000 clones, about four fifths recorded once. V was trimmed by 6 bases and J by 1 base, leaving 12 bases between them. Looked up from germline, CDR1 is MRHNA and CDR2 is SNTAGT. There are 14 residues in the CDR3. Remarks on this clone: Its antigen is undetermined.

The sequence was collected from an adult with an advanced solid tumor such as melanoma, head and neck, liver or kidney cancer. Material: CD4+ or CD8+ T cells sorted from blood, obtained in a trial of the OX40 agonist ivuxolimab. V and J are TRBV6-4 and TRBJ1-1; a possible D gene is TRBD1 (5 bases). This CDR3 reads CASRFHRPNTEAFF. In DNA, the CDR3 is TGTGCCAGCAGATTCCACAGGCCGAACACTGAAGCTTTCTTT.